What follows are 20 T cell receptor beta chains derived from one specimen sequenced in a study of TET2 disruption in CD19-targeted CAR T cells. The antigens for these receptors are not known. The assay was immunoSEQ multiplex PCR, and TCRdb's table has in-frame clones only and misses some. Across around 27,000 clones, the top ten clones capture approximately 2% of the sample. Treatment: autologous CTL019 cells: CD19 CAR with 4-1BB and CD3 zeta domains. The sequencing here drew on CD8- CAR+ T cells sorted from cultured blood T cells, taken for CD19 CAR T cell therapy. Subset described: CD8-negative CAR-positive T cells from the infusion product. Receptor source: a man aged 70 or older with chronic lymphocytic leukemia.

A remark on this clone: This specimen includes other DNA sequences encoding the same CDR3. The CDR3: CASSLKALRVYTEAFF. The covered CDR3 bases are TGTGCCAGCAGCTTAAAAGCTCTCAGGGTTTACACTGAA. This chain connects TRBV7-7 to TRBJ1-1; tentative D call: TRBD1 (5 bases). The read falls 3 residues short of the CDR3 end, and the missing part is taken from the germline J gene. The V and J ends lost 2 bases and 3 bases respectively, with 16 bases between them. Germline assignment: CDR1 SSHAT and CDR2 FNYEAQ (reference sequence). This CDR3 is 16 amino acids long.

Note on this clone: Sequencing ends 3 residues short of the CDR3 end; the germline J gene provides the rest. This sequence joins TRBV12-5 and TRBJ2-1, with 7 nucleotides matching TRBD2. In germline, CDR1 is LGHNT, CDR2 FRNRAP. Trimming took 6 bases from V and 0 from J; bases not matched to a gene: 2. The CDR3 runs 14 residues. CDR3 sequence: CASGVAGSYNEQFF. The DNA read from the CDR3 is TGTGCTAGTGGGGTAGCGGGCTCCTACAATGAG.

A note on this clone: The CDR3 extends 3 residues past the end of the read, so its final part is completed from the germline J gene. This rearrangement joins TRBV29-1 to TRBJ1-4, with a tentative D call TRBD1 (6 bases). The CDR3 is made up of 15 amino acids. CDR1 SQVTM and CDR2 ANQGSEA come from the germline V gene. The V end was cut by 4 bases, the J end by 3 bases, with 15 bases between. The part of the CDR3 DNA that was read is TGCAGCGTTGCCCATCCACAGGGCCCTAATGAAAAA. This encodes CSVAHPQGPNEK. In full, the CDR3 reads CSVAHPQGPNEKLFF.

To note about this clone: The read is 3 residues too short to cover the CDR3 end, so that end is filled in from the germline J gene. The genes are TRBV6-1 and TRBJ2-4; D may be TRBD1 (6 bases). The CDR3 runs 14 residues. Germline CDR1 reads MNHNS; CDR2 reads SASEGT. The CDR3 is CASSENGGGYGQYF. CDR3 DNA, as far as it was read: TGTGCCAGCAGTGAAAATGGGGGCGGCTATGGT.

As to this clone: Read sequence stops 3 residues before the CDR3 end, and the germline J gene provides the missing end. Other nucleotide sequences from this sample produce the same CDR3. J is TRBJ1-3 and V is TRBV14; no firm D call. The CDR3 is 15 residues long. V dropped 0 bases and J dropped 6 bases, with 12 bases sitting between them. The germline gives CDR1 SGHDN, CDR2 FVKESK. CDR3 amino acids: CASSQDMGAVNTIYF. The covered CDR3 bases are TGTGCCAGCAGCCAAGATATGGGAGCGGTAAACACC.

Concerning this clone itself: The read ends 3 residues shy of where the CDR3 ends; the end is completed using the germline J gene. The V and J genes are TRBV7-9 and TRBJ2-7; TRBD1 might be the D (6 bases). Per the germline V gene, CDR1 is SEHNR and CDR2 is FQNEAQ (reference sequence). Trimming took 5 bases from V and 2 from J, leaving 16 bases between them. This CDR3 has 15 residues. The DNA read from the CDR3 is TGTGCCAGCAGCCCACAGGGTGGCAGTACCTACGAG. It encodes CASSPQGGSTYE. The CDR3 in full is CASSPQGGSTYEQYF. Variable domain in full (rest from reference TRBV7-9 and TRBJ2-7): DTGVSQNPRHKITKRGQNVTFRCDPISEHNRLYWYRQTLGQGPEFLTYFQNEAQLEKSRLLSDRFSAERPKGSFSTLEIQRTEQGDSAMYLCASSPQGGSTYEQYFGPGTRLTVT.

As to this clone: The observed sequence ends 3 residues before the CDR3 terminus, with the missing tail filled in from the germline J gene. This chain links TRBV10-2 with TRBJ1-2; D is possibly TRBD1 (5 bases). Germline assignment: CDR1 WSHSY and CDR2 SAAADI. The CDR3 loop spans 15 amino acids. Deletions cut 6 bases from V and 2 bases from J, with 16 bases between. The DNA read from the CDR3 is TGCGCCAGCAGCTACCCGGGGGGGACGAACTATGGC. Protein sequence: CASSYPGGTNYG. The whole CDR3 region reads CASSYPGGTNYGYTF.

Regarding this clone: The read terminates 3 residues before the CDR3 end, so the remaining end is supplied by the germline J gene. The V call is TRBV6-2 or TRBV6-3, the J call TRBJ2-4; a weak D match, TRBD2 (6 bases). Germline CDR1 and CDR2: MNHEY and SVGEGT. The CDR3 totals 13 residues. CDR3 DNA, as far as it was read: TGTGCCAGCAGTCCCGAGGAGGGCTATGGT. Translating gives CASSPEEGYG. The entire CDR3 reads CASSPEEGYGQYF.

In regard to this clone: The read stops 3 residues short of the end of the CDR3; the missing end is completed from the germline J gene. The chain carries TRBV5-1 and TRBJ2-3, with TRBD2 matching 15 bases. V lost 4 bases, J lost 4 bases, and 4 bases stayed unmatched. This CDR3 comprises 16 residues. Germline CDR1 is SGHRS and CDR2 is YFSETQ. CDR3 bases read: TGCGCCAGCAGCCCCGGACTAGCGGGGGGGCCAGATACG. Translating gives CASSPGLAGGPDT. The CDR3 in its entirety is CASSPGLAGGPDTQYF.

With respect to this clone: Read coverage stops 3 residues before the CDR3 terminus; the germline J gene supplies the remainder. V and J are TRBV20-1 and TRBJ2-1; 14 positions match TRBD2. CDR3 size: 14 residues. CDR1 and CDR2 (germline): DFQATT, SNEGSKA (reference sequence). V trimming: 7 bases; J trimming: 4 bases; junction bases outside the gene matches: 3. The sequenced CDR3 bases are TGCAGTGTCAGGACTAGCGGGGGGTACAATGAG. It is translated as CSVRTSGGYNE. The CDR3 in its entirety is CSVRTSGGYNEQFF.

In the case of this clone: Coverage ceases 3 residues before the CDR3 finishes, and the germline J gene fills in the end. V is TRBV6-1 and J is TRBJ2-1; D gene ambiguous. CDR3 length equals 12 residues. Germline V lookup: CDR1 MNHNS, CDR2 SASEGT. V was cut by 0 bases and J by 6 bases, with 3 bases left in between. The CDR3 DNA, read in part, is TGTGCCAGCAGTGAAGCCTTCAATGAG. Amino acid sequence: CASSEAFNE. From start to end, the CDR3 is CASSEAFNEQFF.

A remark on this clone: The sequenced fragment ends 3 residues before the CDR3 boundary, so the rest is inferred from the germline J gene. This chain connects TRBV7-2 to TRBJ2-1; D may be TRBD1 (5 bases). This CDR3 has 13 amino acids. Germline lookup yields CDR1 SGHTA and CDR2 FQGNSA. The V end lost 0 bases, the J end lost 9 bases, and 9 bases lay between the germline ends. Partial CDR3 DNA: TGTGCCAGCAGCTTAGCGGACATCCTTGAG. Amino acid sequence: CASSLADILE. The complete CDR3 reads CASSLADILEQFF.

Notes on this clone: The read ends 3 residues early relative to the CDR3; the germline J gene fills the gap. Other DNA sequences in this sample translate to the same CDR3. The V and J genes are TRBV20-1 and TRBJ1-5; D not resolved. Germline loops: CDR1 DFQATT, CDR2 SNEGSKA (reference sequence). The CDR3 has 13 residues. The V end lost 0 bases, the J end lost 2 bases, and 5 bases lay between the germline ends. CDR3 residues: CSAREPGNQPQHF. The covered CDR3 bases are TGCAGTGCTAGAGAGCCAGGCAATCAGCCC.

Turning to this clone: The observed sequence ends 3 residues before the CDR3 terminus, with the missing tail filled in from the germline J gene. Other DNA sequences from this sample encode an identical CDR3 as well. The chain has TRBV18 and TRBJ2-4; maybe TRBD2 (6 bases). This CDR3 contains 14 residues. CDR1 is KGHSH, CDR2 LQKENI, per germline. Trimming shortened V by 4 bases and J by 5 bases, and 12 bases separated the two germline ends. CDR3 bases read: TGTGCCAGCTCACTTGGAGGGACTGAAAACATT. It is translated as CASSLGGTENI. In full, the CDR3 reads CASSLGGTENIQYF.

Notes on this clone: The read comes to an end 3 residues before the CDR3 does, leaving the germline J gene to fill in the end. V is TRBV5-6 and J is TRBJ1-6; 8 nucleotides align to TRBD1. The CDR3 is 14 residues long. The trim removed 3 bases at V and 9 bases at J, leaving 5 bases unmatched. Per the germline V gene, CDR1 is SGHDT and CDR2 is YYEEEE. The CDR3 DNA, read in part, is TGTGCCAGCAGCTGGACAGGGAGGGGTTCACCC. As protein: CASSWTGRGSP. The whole CDR3 protein is CASSWTGRGSPLHF.

With regard to this clone: The read is 3 residues too short to cover the CDR3 end, so that end is filled in from the germline J gene. V gene TRBV6-1 combines with J gene TRBJ1-1; D may be TRBD1 (6 bases). The germline gives CDR1 MNHNS, CDR2 SASEGT. This CDR3 spans 14 amino acids. V was trimmed by 6 bases and J by 3 bases, leaving 14 bases between them. The sequenced part of the CDR3 DNA is TGTGCCAGCAGCGAACAGGGAGGGTACACTGAA. Translated, it gives CASSEQGGYTE. The CDR3, in full, reads CASSEQGGYTEAFF.

Regarding this clone: The CDR3 is cut off 3 residues early in the read; its end comes from the germline J gene. This chain uses TRBV7-8 with TRBJ2-4; TRBD2 matches 9 bases. The germline V gene has CDR1 SGHVS and CDR2 FQNEAQ. CDR3 length equals 15 residues. CDR3 protein: CASSLPAGGERTQYF. CDR3 DNA (partial): TGTGCCAGCAGCTTACCCGCGGGGGGGGAAAGGACT.

Details on this clone: The CDR3 extends 3 residues past the end of the read, so its final part is completed from the germline J gene. The chain has TRBV18 and TRBJ1-1; possibly TRBD1 for D (5 bases). This CDR3 contains 14 residues. CDR1 is KGHSH, CDR2 LQKENI, per germline. Partial CDR3 DNA: TGTGCCAGCTCACCCGGGGGAGTGAATGAAAAA. Its protein is CASSPGGVNEK. In full, the CDR3 reads CASSPGGVNEKAFF.

CDR3 amino acids: CASSADRGLTEAFF. Partial CDR3 DNA: TGTGCCAGCAGCGCCGACAGGGGGCTGACTGAA. The chain couples TRBV7-2 to TRBJ1-1; 10 nucleotides match TRBD1. The CDR3 goes on 3 residues after the read ends, and that part is filled in from the germline J gene. The J segment lost 5 bases and the V segment lost 5 bases, leaving 5 bases of the junction unmatched. The CDR3 contains 14 residues. In germline, CDR1 is SGHTA, CDR2 FQGNSA.

Remarks on this clone: Read data end 3 residues before the CDR3 end; the end is taken from the germline J gene. This sequence joins TRBV5-1 and TRBJ2-5, with D uncertain. Germline V gives CDR1 SGHRS, CDR2 YFSETQ. Trimming stripped 2 bases from V and 4 bases from J, with 9 bases between. The CDR3 extends over 13 amino acids. CDR3 DNA, as far as it was read: TGCGCCAGCAGCTTTAATCCGGGAGAGACC. It encodes CASSFNPGET. The complete CDR3 reads CASSFNPGETQYF. Drawing the rest from reference TRBV5-1 and TRBJ2-5, the complete variable domain is KAGVTQTPRYLIKTRGQQVTLSCSPISGHRSVSWYQQTPGQGLQFLFEYFSETQRNKGNFPGRFSGRQFSNSRSEMNVSTLELGDSALYLCASSFNPGETQYFGPGTRLLVL.